This T cell receptor (beta chain) came from a study of T cells after yellow fever vaccination. On the study more broadly: SMART-Seq v4 Ultra Low Input served to prepare low-cell-number fractions.

Overall study findings and caveats: Clones from primary vaccination mostly reappeared after the booster (96% CD4, under 90% CD8). Highly abundant clonotypes carried over from the bulk population could end up in FACS-sorted repertoires as contaminants.

Germline CDR1 reads MGHRA; CDR2 reads YSYEKL. The V gene lost 3 bases and the J gene lost 6 bases, with 10 bases spanning the gap. The CDR3 has 13 amino acids. The TCR cDNA carried a universal primer site and UMIs from 5'RACE template switching. TCRdb reprocessed the 5' RACE reads with MiXCR, giving one entry per CDR3 protein. The sample gives about 320,000 distinct CDR3 sequences, roughly an eighth of which show up once; 2.5% to 4% is in the top ten. This clonotype was observed many times. The antigen remains undetermined. This receptor was taken from a young man who received the YFV17D yellow fever vaccine. The V and J genes are TRBV4-1 and TRBJ2-3; possible D gene TRBD1, 6 bases. The material sequenced was CD4+ T cells sorted from PBMCs, taken 15 days after the yellow fever booster vaccination. The CDR3 loop reads CASSQNRVDTQYF. The CDR3 DNA reads as TGCGCCAGCAGCCAGAACAGGGTTGATACGCAGTATTTT.